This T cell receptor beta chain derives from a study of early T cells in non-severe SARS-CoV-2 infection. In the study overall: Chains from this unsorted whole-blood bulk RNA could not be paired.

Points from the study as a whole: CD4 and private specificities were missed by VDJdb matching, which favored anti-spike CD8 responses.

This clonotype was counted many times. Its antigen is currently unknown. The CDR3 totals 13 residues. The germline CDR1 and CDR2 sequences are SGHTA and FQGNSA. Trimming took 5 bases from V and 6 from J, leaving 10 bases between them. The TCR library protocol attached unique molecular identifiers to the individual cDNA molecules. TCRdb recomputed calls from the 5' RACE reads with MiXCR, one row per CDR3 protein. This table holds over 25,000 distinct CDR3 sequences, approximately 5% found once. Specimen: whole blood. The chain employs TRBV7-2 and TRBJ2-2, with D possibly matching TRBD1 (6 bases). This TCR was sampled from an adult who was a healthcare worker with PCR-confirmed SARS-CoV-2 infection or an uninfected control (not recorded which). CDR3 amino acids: CASSLRQAGELFF. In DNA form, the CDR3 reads TGTGCCAGCAGCCTGAGACAGGCCGGGGAGCTGTTTTTT.